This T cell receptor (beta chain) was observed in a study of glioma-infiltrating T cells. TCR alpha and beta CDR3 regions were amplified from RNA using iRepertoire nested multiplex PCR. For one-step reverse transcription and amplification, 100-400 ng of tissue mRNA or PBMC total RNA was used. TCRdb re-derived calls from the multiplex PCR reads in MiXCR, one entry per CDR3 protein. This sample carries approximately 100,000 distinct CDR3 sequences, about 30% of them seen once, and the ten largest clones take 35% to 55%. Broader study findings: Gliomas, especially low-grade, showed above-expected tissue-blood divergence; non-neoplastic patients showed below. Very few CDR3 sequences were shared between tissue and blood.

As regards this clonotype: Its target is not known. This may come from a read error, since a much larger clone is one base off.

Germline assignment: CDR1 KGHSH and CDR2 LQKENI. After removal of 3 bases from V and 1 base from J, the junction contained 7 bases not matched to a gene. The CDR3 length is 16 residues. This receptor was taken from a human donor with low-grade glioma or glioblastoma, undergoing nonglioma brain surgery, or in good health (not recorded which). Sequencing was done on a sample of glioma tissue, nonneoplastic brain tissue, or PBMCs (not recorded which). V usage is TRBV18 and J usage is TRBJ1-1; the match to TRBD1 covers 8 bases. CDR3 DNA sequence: TGTGCCAGCTCACCTTTCTCCGGGACAGGGAACACTGAAGCTTTCTTT. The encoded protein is CASSPFSGTGNTEAFF.